The rows below give T cell receptor beta chains drawn from one sample of a study of radiation and T cells in renal cell carcinoma. Sequenced by immunoSEQ multiplex PCR; TCRdb stores in-frame clones only, minus some. Altogether around 140,000 clones are present, about 88% being singletons, with the ten largest covering over 3.5%. The material sequenced was blood, taken from a patient whose treatment included radiotherapy and nephrectomy. These receptors were obtained from a woman in her 70s with renal cell carcinoma. Both conserved end residues are part of each CDR3. A D gene is named only where the DNA matches it firmly. Only some rows state a clone size, as once, few, many or a class for expanded clones.

clone_size,v_call,d_call,j_call,cdr3_aa,cdr3_nt
.,TRBV19,TRBD1,TRBJ1-3,CASRNRGTGFGNTIYF,TGTGCCAGTAGGAACCGCGGGACAGGGTTCGGAAACACCATATATTTT
.,TRBV27,.,TRBJ2-5,CASSSGETQYF,TGTGCCAGCAGTTCAGGGGAGACCCAGTACTTC
few,TRBV10-3,.,TRBJ1-5,CAISEGGAYNQPQHF,TGTGCCATCAGTGAGGGTGGGGCTTACAATCAGCCCCAGCATTTT
once,TRBV27,.,TRBJ2-5,CASTRGVGKGQETQYF,TGTGCCAGCACCCGCGGTGTCGGGAAGGGACAAGAGACCCAGTACTTC
few,TRBV27,TRBD2,TRBJ2-1,CASGAVAGILHEQFF,TGTGCCAGCGGGGCGGTAGCGGGAATATTGCATGAGCAGTTCTTC
few,TRBV19,.,TRBJ1-5,CATNGGTPNQPQHF,TGTGCCACTAATGGGGGGACACCCAATCAGCCCCAGCATTTT
.,TRBV6-5,.,TRBJ2-7,CASSYRARAHEQYF,TGTGCCAGCAGTTATCGGGCTAGGGCCCACGAGCAGTACTTC
.,TRBV9,TRBD2,TRBJ2-5,CASSATTSGGKETQYF,TGTGCCAGCAGCGCCACGACTAGCGGGGGAAAAGAGACCCAGTACTTC
.,TRBV6-5,TRBD1,TRBJ1-2,CASSYSLAGGSEGYTF,TGTGCCAGCAGTTACTCCTTGGCAGGGGGGTCGGAGGGCTACACCTTC
.,TRBV5-1,.,TRBJ2-7,CASSSRASHEQYF,TGCGCCAGCAGCTCTCGGGCTAGCCACGAGCAGTACTTC
.,TRBV19,.,TRBJ1-2,CASSIRGSYGYTF,TGTGCCAGTAGTATCAGAGGGAGCTATGGCTACACCTTC
.,TRBV6-6,TRBD1,TRBJ1-2,CASVPGQGGYGYTF,TGTGCCAGTGTCCCGGGACAGGGTGGTTATGGCTACACCTTC
.,TRBV11-2,.,TRBJ2-1,CASSLGATGLSSYNEQFF,TGTGCCAGCAGCTTAGGGGCTACCGGCTTAAGCTCCTACAATGAGCAGTTCTTC
.,TRBV5-1,.,TRBJ1-1,CASTRGPNTEAFF,TGCGCCAGCACCAGGGGCCCTAACACTGAAGCTTTCTTT
.,TRBV7-2,.,TRBJ1-4,CASSPDGIEKLFF,TGTGCCAGCAGTCCGGACGGCATAGAAAAACTGTTTTTT
.,TRBV30,TRBD2,TRBJ2-1,CARTSGGREQFF,TGTGCACGGACTAGCGGGGGTCGTGAGCAGTTCTTC
.,TRBV5-6,.,TRBJ1-2,CASSSVGRVSYGYTF,TGTGCCAGCAGCTCCGTGGGGCGAGTATCCTATGGCTACACCTTC
.,TRBV5-1,.,TRBJ2-2,CASSLGQVTGELFF,TGCGCCAGCAGCTTGGGGCAGGTAACCGGGGAGCTGTTTTTT
few,TRBV28,.,TRBJ1-1,CASSHGTEAFF,TGTGCCAGCAGCCACGGGACAGAAGCTTTCTTT
.,TRBV10-2,TRBD2,TRBJ2-1,CASSLAGGQVGEQFF,TGCGCCAGCAGTCTAGCGGGGGGGCAGGTAGGAGAGCAGTTCTTC
once,TRBV30,.,TRBJ2-5,CAWRLTGLETQYF,TGTGCCTGGAGGCTGACAGGTTTGGAGACCCAGTACTTC
.,TRBV6-1,.,TRBJ2-6,CASSGGIPSGANVLTF,TGTGCCAGCAGTGGGGGGATCCCATCTGGGGCCAACGTCCTGACTTTC
.,TRBV30,.,TRBJ1-2,CAWSVRGNYGYTF,TGTGCCTGGAGTGTACGGGGCAACTATGGCTACACCTTC
.,TRBV6-4,TRBD1,TRBJ1-1,CASSATFSYRGQVTEAFF,TGTGCCAGCAGTGCAACGTTTAGTTACAGGGGGCAGGTAACTGAAGCTTTCTTT
.,TRBV6-1,.,TRBJ1-5,CASTIQSNQPQHF,TGTGCCAGCACTATCCAGAGCAATCAGCCCCAGCATTTT
.,TRBV5-5,.,TRBJ1-5,CASSPRDGYSNQPQHF,TGTGCCAGCAGCCCGCGGGACGGTTATAGCAATCAGCCCCAGCATTTT
.,TRBV19,.,TRBJ1-5,CASSRDLGYSNQPQHF,TGTGCCAGTAGTCGGGACTTGGGATATAGCAATCAGCCCCAGCATTTT
.,TRBV25-1,.,TRBJ2-1,CASSDPTPGNEQFF,TGTGCCAGCAGTGACCCTACCCCAGGCAATGAGCAGTTCTTC
.,TRBV6-5,.,TRBJ1-1,CASTPRGVTEAFF,TGTGCCAGCACCCCAAGGGGGGTGACTGAAGCTTTCTTT
.,TRBV5-5,.,TRBJ1-4,CASSLAGSGRVLFF,TGTGCCAGCAGCTTGGCCGGGAGCGGACGGGTACTGTTTTTT
once,TRBV7-8,.,TRBJ2-7,CASSPNTGDEQYF,TGTGCCAGCAGCCCCAACACTGGGGACGAGCAGTACTTC
.,TRBV30,TRBD2,TRBJ2-1,CAWRRAGGNYNEQFF,TGTGCCTGGAGGCGAGCGGGGGGTAACTACAATGAGCAGTTCTTC
.,TRBV5-4,.,TRBJ1-6,CASSLQAGLDSPLHF,TGTGCCAGCAGCTTGCAAGCAGGGTTGGATTCACCCCTCCACTTT
once,TRBV6-6,TRBD2,TRBJ2-5,CASSYKGSGGQETQYF,TGTGCCAGCAGTTACAAAGGTAGCGGGGGCCAAGAGACCCAGTACTTC
.,TRBV28,TRBD1,TRBJ1-5,CASCYRQGAQPQHF,TGTGCCAGCTGCTATCGACAGGGAGCCCAGCCCCAGCATTTT
.,TRBV16,TRBD1,TRBJ1-1,CASSLRQGGNTEAFF,TGTGCCAGCAGCCTCCGACAGGGTGGGAACACTGAAGCTTTCTTT
few,TRBV18,.,TRBJ1-3,CASSPVFPIALSGNTIYF,TGTGCCAGCTCACCAGTATTCCCTATTGCCCTCTCTGGAAACACCATATATTTT
.,TRBV19,TRBD1,TRBJ1-2,CASSPLGTGKYGYTF,TGTGCCAGTAGTCCCCTCGGGACAGGGAAATATGGCTACACCTTC
.,TRBV18,.,TRBJ1-1,CASSPRPQENTEAFF,TGTGCCAGCTCACCACGGCCACAGGAGAACACTGAAGCTTTCTTT
once,TRBV7-2,.,TRBJ2-5,CASSQSRAETQYF,TGTGCCAGCAGCCAATCTAGAGCAGAGACCCAGTACTTC
.,TRBV28,TRBD1,TRBJ2-1,CASRPPGQGVVEQFF,TGTGCCAGCAGACCCCCGGGACAGGGGGTTGTTGAGCAGTTCTTC
once,TRBV6-1,.,TRBJ1-5,CASSEAGAQPQHF,TGTGCCAGCAGTGAAGCGGGGGCTCAGCCCCAGCATTTT
.,TRBV4-1,TRBD1,TRBJ1-5,CASSLSQGASNQPQHF,TGCGCCAGCAGCCTGAGCCAGGGGGCGAGCAATCAGCCCCAGCATTTT
.,TRBV19,.,TRBJ1-6,CASSKQATPLHF,TGTGCCAGTAGTAAACAGGCTACACCCCTCCACTTT
.,TRBV7-9,.,TRBJ2-3,CASSLSSGTDTQYF,TGTGCCAGCAGCTTAAGTAGCGGCACAGATACGCAGTATTTT
.,TRBV7-9,.,TRBJ2-3,CASSLDVLTDTQYF,TGTGCCAGCAGCTTAGACGTCCTAACAGATACGCAGTATTTT
.,TRBV5-8,TRBD1,TRBJ2-1,CASSLGSGQGYWAFF,TGTGCCAGCAGCTTAGGCTCGGGACAGGGTTATTGGGCGTTCTTC
.,TRBV30,TRBD1,TRBJ2-4,CAWSSLQGVKNIQYF,TGTGCCTGGAGCTCTCTACAGGGGGTCAAAAACATTCAGTACTTC
.,TRBV7-9,TRBD1,TRBJ1-2,CASSISTGALAIYGYTF,TGTGCCAGCAGCATAAGTACAGGGGCCTTAGCGATCTATGGCTACACCTTC
.,TRBV19,.,TRBJ1-2,CASSIRESYGYTF,TGTGCCAGTAGTATCCGGGAATCCTATGGCTACACCTTC
.,TRBV28,TRBD1,TRBJ2-3,CASSPGQGSTDTQYF,TGTGCCAGCAGCCCGGGACAGGGCAGCACAGATACGCAGTATTTT
.,TRBV18,.,TRBJ2-5,CASSTPGKEETQYF,TGTGCCAGCTCAACGCCAGGAAAAGAGGAGACCCAGTACTTC